Listed below are T cell receptor beta chains from one sample, sequenced in a study of blood T cell repertoires in COVID-19. Profiling relied on immunoSEQ multiplex PCR, and the TCRdb table lists in-frame clones only, not all of them. The repertoire holds over 150,000 clones, with over 70% as singletons. Sequencing input: peripheral blood. The receptors originated from a woman aged 60-70 years with acute or convalescent COVID-19. CDR3s include the opening cysteine and the closing phenylalanine or tryptophan. The D gene is left open where the match is weak. Clone size is stated in some rows and not others, as once, few, many or a class when expanded.

clone_size	v_call	d_call	j_call	cdr3_length	cdr3_aa	cdr3_nt
-	TRBV7-2	-	TRBJ1-2	15	CASSLGTGTNYGYTF	TGTGCCAGCAGCTTAGGCACAGGTACAAACTATGGCTACACCTTC
once	TRBV5-1	TRBD1	TRBJ1-1	14	CASSRGQGSPEAFF	TGCGCCAGCAGCCGGGGACAGGGGAGTCCTGAAGCTTTCTTT
-	TRBV4-1	-	TRBJ1-1	13	CASSQGGNTEAFF	TGCGCCAGCAGCCAAGGCGGCAACACTGAAGCTTTCTTT
few	TRBV7-9	-	TRBJ2-7	15	CASSLVVSLAYEQYF	TGTGCCAGCAGCTTAGTTGTGTCACTCGCCTACGAGCAGTACTTC
-	TRBV3-1/TRBV3-2	TRBD1	TRBJ2-7	13	CASSQGQGYEQYF	TGTGCCAGCAGCCAAGGACAGGGCTACGAGCAGTACTTC
-	TRBV5-1	-	TRBJ1-5	14	CASSYGGGDQPQHF	TGCGCCAGCAGCTACGGTGGAGGGGATCAGCCCCAGCATTTT
-	TRBV18	-	TRBJ1-4	17	CASSQSRQAPTNEKLFF	TGTGCCAGCTCACAATCGAGACAGGCCCCAACTAATGAAAAACTGTTTTTT
once	TRBV19	TRBD2	TRBJ2-2	16	CASSIKHSGVTGELFF	TGTGCCAGTAGTATAAAACATAGCGGGGTGACCGGGGAGCTGTTTTTT
-	TRBV7-2	TRBD1	TRBJ2-5	17	CASSLWNRQGPGETQYF	TGTGCCAGCAGCTTATGGAACCGACAGGGGCCAGGGGAGACCCAGTACTTC
-	TRBV5-6	-	TRBJ1-6	16	CASSRVGSRGHSPLHF	TGTGCCAGCAGCCGGGTGGGCAGCAGGGGTCATTCACCCCTCCACTTT
few	TRBV6-5	-	TRBJ1-1	14	CASSYWQGGTEAFF	TGTGCCAGCAGTTACTGGCAGGGTGGCACTGAAGCTTTCTTT
-	TRBV2	-	TRBJ2-3	13	CASESNRVGTQYF	TGTGCCAGCGAGTCCAACAGGGTGGGGACGCAGTATTTT
-	TRBV4-1	-	TRBJ1-2	14	CASSQLQGMSGYTF	TGCGCCAGCAGCCAGCTACAGGGTATGAGTGGCTACACCTTC
-	TRBV28	-	TRBJ2-7	12	CASSSSGIEQYF	TGTGCCAGCAGTTCCTCAGGAATCGAGCAGTACTTC
-	TRBV7-2	-	TRBJ1-1	16	CASSLYRERTITEAFF	TGTGCCAGCAGCTTGTATAGGGAACGGACAATCACTGAAGCTTTCTTT
-	TRBV6-5	TRBD2	TRBJ2-2	15	CASTRAGENTGELFF	TGTGCCAGCACCAGAGCGGGGGAGAACACCGGGGAGCTGTTTTTT
-	TRBV6-5	-	TRBJ2-7	13	CASSWGQSYEQYF	TGTGCCAGCAGTTGGGGACAATCCTACGAGCAGTACTTC
-	TRBV6-5	-	TRBJ1-4	15	CASSYSGATNEKLFF	TGTGCCAGCAGTTACTCTGGGGCGACTAATGAAAAACTGTTTTTT
once	TRBV2	-	TRBJ1-1	15	CASSEREFRNTEAFF	TGTGCCAGCAGTGAACGGGAATTCCGGAACACTGAAGCTTTCTTT
few	TRBV6-5	-	TRBJ2-5	13	CASTADYGETQYF	TGTGCCAGCACTGCCGATTACGGAGAGACCCAGTACTTC
once	TRBV30	-	TRBJ1-3	15	CAWSVPGHDGNTIYF	TGTGCCTGGAGTGTACCTGGGCATGACGGAAACACCATATATTTT
-	TRBV4-1	TRBD1	TRBJ2-1	15	CASSLTDRVRNEQFF	TGCGCCAGCAGCCTAACGGACAGGGTGAGGAATGAGCAGTTCTTC
few	TRBV11-2	-	TRBJ2-3	15	CASRTGGPSTDTQYF	TGTGCCAGCAGGACCGGGGGGCCTAGCACAGATACGCAGTATTTT
-	TRBV2	TRBD2	TRBJ2-2	19	CASSVFQFLGLADSGELFF	TGTGCCAGCAGTGTATTTCAGTTCCTGGGACTAGCGGACTCCGGGGAGCTGTTTTTT
-	TRBV19	-	TRBJ1-5	13	CASHSEQTGAQHF	TGTGCCAGTCACAGTGAGCAGACAGGCGCCCAGCATTTT
few	TRBV9	TRBD1	TRBJ1-2	17	CASSVKDRWDDNYGYTF	TGTGCCAGCAGCGTAAAGGACAGGTGGGATGATAACTATGGCTACACCTTC
-	TRBV4-2	TRBD1	TRBJ2-4	16	CASSATLGRGSNIQYF	TGTGCCAGCAGCGCTACTTTGGGCAGGGGGTCAAACATTCAGTACTTC
-	TRBV6-1	TRBD1	TRBJ1-2	17	CASSEMGARQGNYGYTF	TGTGCCAGCAGTGAAATGGGCGCGAGACAGGGGAACTATGGCTACACCTTC
-	TRBV27	TRBD1	TRBJ1-6	15	CASSLRQGVGSPLHF	TGTGCCAGCAGTTTACGTCAGGGGGTTGGTTCACCCCTCCACTTT
-	TRBV6-2/TRBV6-3	-	TRBJ1-2	15	CASSYQGRGIYGYTF	TGTGCCAGCAGTTACCAAGGAAGGGGGATTTATGGCTACACCTTC
-	TRBV6-2/TRBV6-3	TRBD1	TRBJ1-4	15	CASSGQGRLNEKLFF	TGTGCCAGCAGCGGACAGGGGCGGTTGAATGAAAAACTGTTTTTT
-	TRBV2	TRBD1	TRBJ1-4	14	CASTPDRDNEKLFF	TGTGCCAGCACCCCGGACAGGGATAATGAAAAACTGTTTTTT
-	TRBV6-2/TRBV6-3	-	TRBJ1-2	13	CASSYSNMNGYTF	TGTGCCAGCAGTTACTCAAACATGAATGGCTACACCTTC
once	TRBV5-1	TRBD1	TRBJ2-2	15	CASSFTGASTGELFF	TGCGCCAGCAGCTTTACAGGGGCGAGCACCGGGGAGCTGTTTTTT
-	TRBV2	-	TRBJ2-7	13	CASSAEISYEQYF	TGTGCCAGCAGTGCTGAAATCAGCTACGAGCAGTACTTC
-	TRBV21-1	-	TRBJ1-3	18	CASSKVPGDGASGNTIYF	TGTGCCAGCAGCAAAGTCCCTGGGGATGGGGCGTCTGGAAACACCATATATTTT
once	TRBV3-1/TRBV3-2	-	TRBJ1-5	13	CASSQGGGQPQHF	TGTGCCAGCAGCCAAGGGGGGGGACAGCCCCAGCATTTT
-	TRBV2	-	TRBJ1-6	14	CASSDRLLGSPLHF	TGTGCCAGCAGCGACAGGTTATTGGGTTCACCCCTCCACTTT
-	TRBV4-2	-	TRBJ2-1	16	CASSPPRGGARGEQFF	TGTGCCAGCAGCCCCCCTAGAGGGGGGGCCCGGGGGGAGCAGTTCTTC
-	TRBV20-1	TRBD1	TRBJ2-7	14	CSASRQGLEYEQYF	TGCAGTGCTAGTAGACAGGGGCTGGAGTACGAGCAGTACTTC
-	TRBV9	TRBD1	TRBJ1-2	19	CASSRSMDVGTVKNYGYTF	TGTGCCAGCAGCCGTAGCATGGATGTCGGGACAGTAAAGAACTATGGCTACACCTTC
-	TRBV6-5	-	TRBJ1-4	15	CASSYSPATNEKLFF	TGTGCCAGCAGTTACTCCCCCGCAACTAATGAAAAACTGTTTTTT
-	TRBV7-6	TRBD1	TRBJ1-1	12	CASSHRGAEAFF	TGTGCCAGCAGCCACAGGGGGGCTGAAGCTTTCTTT
-	TRBV27	-	TRBJ2-7	13	CASSQTITYEQYF	TGTGCCAGCAGCCAGACTATTACCTACGAGCAGTACTTC
-	TRBV3-1/TRBV3-2	TRBD1	TRBJ1-2	15	CASSARDRGQNGYTF	TGTGCCAGCAGCGCCCGGGACAGGGGACAGAATGGCTACACCTTC